This passage covers 20 T cell receptor beta chains from one sample sequenced in a study of blood T cell repertoires in COVID-19. The method was immunoSEQ multiplex PCR; TCRdb's version includes in-frame clones alone and lacks a portion of them. The sample includes about 40,000 clones, about 80% seen only once; the top ten take about 24%. The sequenced sample was peripheral blood. These receptors came from a human donor with acute or convalescent COVID-19. The donor label of this sample is uncertain.

This clone showed up just a few times. The rearrangement links TRBV10-1 to TRBJ1-3; 7 nucleotides agree with TRBD1. The CDR3 extends over 15 amino acids. Germline V gene sequence: CDR1 WNHNN, CDR2 SYGVQD (reference sequence). V lost 8 bases to trimming and J lost 0 bases; unmatched junction nucleotides: 7. CDR3 in amino acids: CASCWGTVSGNTIYF. CDR3 sequence (DNA): TGCGCCAGCTGTTGGGGGACAGTCTCTGGAAACACCATATATTTT.

V is TRBV6-1 and J is TRBJ1-2; D might be TRBD1 (5 bases). CDR1 and CDR2 (germline): MNHNS, SASEGT. CDR3 size: 13 residues. The V end was cut by 3 bases, the J end by 3 bases, with 8 bases between. The CDR3 region is CASSDRDYYGYTF. The CDR3 DNA sequence: TGTGCCAGCAGTGACAGGGATTACTATGGCTACACCTTC.

This chain connects TRBV5-4 to TRBJ2-1; TRBD2 might be the D (6 bases). Per germline, CDR1 SGHNT and CDR2 YYREEE (reference sequence). The CDR3 spans 13 residues. V lost 5 bases and J lost 5, with 11 bases in between. The CDR3 nucleotides are TGTGCCAGCAGTCAGCCGGGAGACAATGAGCAGTTCTTC. Its translation is CASSQPGDNEQFF.

This clone was recorded a few times. This chain links TRBV3-1 (or the pseudogene TRBV3-2) with TRBJ2-5, with D possibly matching TRBD2 (6 bases). With 1 base removed from V and 2 bases from J, the gap between germline ends came to 8 bases. The CDR3 loop spans 14 amino acids. Germline V gives CDR1 LGHDT, CDR2 YNNKEL (reference sequence). The CDR3 sequence: CASSQVGGQETQYF. CDR3 coding DNA: TGTGCCAGCAGCCAAGTCGGAGGGCAAGAGACCCAGTACTTC.

This clone has a handful of counts. The chain carries TRBV4-2 and TRBJ1-1; the D gene is possibly TRBD1 (6 bases). CDR1 is LGHNA, CDR2 YNFKEQ, per germline. V lost 2 bases, J lost 5 bases, and 9 bases lay in between. The CDR3 loop spans 13 amino acids. This CDR3 reads CASSQTGWTEAFF. The DNA for the CDR3 is TGTGCCAGCAGCCAAACAGGGTGGACTGAAGCTTTCTTT.

The genes are TRBV7-9 and TRBJ2-2; D uncertain. The CDR3 is made up of 13 amino acids. V was clipped by 1 base and J by 6 bases, with 6 bases between them. Per the germline V gene, CDR1 is SEHNR and CDR2 is FQNEAQ (reference sequence). CDR3 loop: CASSLEGAGELFF. The CDR3 DNA is TGTGCCAGCAGCTTAGAAGGAGCCGGGGAGCTGTTTTTT.

This clone was detected a few times. The rearrangement uses TRBV9 and TRBJ1-3, with D unclear. The CDR3 runs to 16 residues. CDR1 SGDLS and CDR2 YYNGEE come from the germline V gene. V lost 4 bases to trimming and J lost 0 bases, with 14 bases between them. In DNA form, the CDR3 reads TGTGCCAGCAGCCCCCGGGGAGAGGGCTCTGGAAACACCATATATTTT. It yields the protein CASSPRGEGSGNTIYF.

The J gene is TRBJ1-5, the V gene TRBV2; maybe TRBD1 (6 bases). Germline-derived CDR1 and CDR2 are SNHLY and FYNNEI. Trimming took 6 bases from V and 5 from J, leaving 14 bases between them. The length of the CDR3 is 14 residues. The CDR3 spells CASRQGLGDQPQHF. The CDR3 nucleotides read TGTGCCAGCAGGCAGGGGCTGGGAGATCAGCCCCAGCATTTT.

The chain links TRBV24-1 to TRBJ2-1; maybe TRBD1 (6 bases). Per germline, CDR1 KGHDR and CDR2 SFDVKD. The CDR3 covers 15 residues. V was pared by 3 bases and J by 4 bases, with 12 bases between. The CDR3 DNA reads TGTGCCACCAGTGATATTGCAGGGGATTACAATGAGCAGTTCTTC. Its protein is CATSDIAGDYNEQFF.

The J gene is TRBJ2-7, the V gene TRBV29-1, with 11 bases identical to TRBD1. J was trimmed by 3 bases and V by 6 bases; bases with no gene match: 4. CDR3 length equals 13 residues. CDR1 SQVTM and CDR2 ANQGSEA come from the germline V gene. The CDR3 bases are TGCAGCGTGGACAGGGGGCAGGGCTACGAGCAGTACTTC. It is translated as CSVDRGQGYEQYF.

The chain recombines TRBV30 with TRBJ1-3, with a weak D call TRBD1 (5 bases). Trimming took 1 base from V and 5 from J, leaving 6 bases between them. Looked up from germline, CDR1 is GTSNPN and CDR2 is SVGIG (reference sequence). CDR3 length: 12 amino acids. The CDR3 loop is CAWSGQRNTIYF. The CDR3 bases are TGTGCCTGGAGTGGACAGAGAAACACCATATATTTT. The whole variable domain, remainder taken from reference TRBV30 and TRBJ1-3, is SQTIHQWPATLVQPVGSPLSLECTVEGTSNPNLYWYRQAAGRGLQLLFYSVGIGQISSEVPQNLSASRPQDRQFILSSKKLLLSDSGFYLCAWSGQRNTIYFGEGSWLTVV.

This chain links TRBV19 with TRBJ1-2; 8 bases match TRBD1. CDR1 is LNHDA and CDR2 is SQIVND in the germline V gene (reference sequence). V lost 5 bases, J lost 8 bases, and 13 bases stayed unmatched. This CDR3 spans 15 amino acids. As DNA, the CDR3 is TGTGCCAGTAGTGCAGAGGACAGGGAGGTCGAGGGCTACACCTTC. It translates to CASSAEDREVEGYTF. Looking up the rest from reference TRBV19 and TRBJ1-2 gives the full variable domain: DGGITQSPKYLFRKEGQNVTLSCEQNLNHDAMYWYRQDPGQGLRLIYYSQIVNDFQKGDIAEGYSVSREKKESFPLTVTSAQKNPTAFYLCASSAEDREVEGYTFGSGTRLTVV.

The sample holds one count of this clone. J is TRBJ1-3 and V is TRBV4-2, with D tentatively TRBD1 (5 bases). The CDR3 consists of 15 residues. Germline-derived CDR1 and CDR2 are LGHNA and YNFKEQ. Deletions cut 0 bases from V and 4 bases from J, with 10 bases between. The CDR3 nucleotides are TGTGCCAGCAGCCAAGATTCAGGGCCCGGAAACACCATATATTTT. As protein: CASSQDSGPGNTIYF.

This rearrangement joins TRBV4-2 to TRBJ1-5; possibly TRBD1 for D (5 bases). The germline CDR1 and CDR2 sequences are LGHNA and YNFKEQ. The CDR3 has 15 residues. Trimming pared 1 base from V and 3 bases from J, leaving 10 bases between. The CDR3 sequence is CASSQGEGTNQPQHF. CDR3 nucleotide sequence: TGTGCCAGCAGCCAAGGGGAGGGGACCAATCAGCCCCAGCATTTT.

This rearrangement joins TRBV3-1 (or the pseudogene TRBV3-2) to TRBJ2-1, with D perhaps TRBD2 (6 bases). CDR3 length equals 15 residues. Trimming cost V 4 bases and J 8 bases, with 18 bases left between them. Looked up from germline, CDR1 is LGHDT and CDR2 is YNNKEL (reference sequence). The CDR3 loop is CASSRVSGVNDEQFF. In DNA form, the CDR3 reads TGTGCCAGCAGCCGAGTTTCGGGGGTAAACGATGAGCAGTTCTTC.

The chain uses TRBV21-1 and TRBJ1-1; the table's D call, TRBD1, was not checked against the DNA. TRBV21-1 is reported as a pseudogene. The CDR3 covers 12 residues. Here the CDR3 reads CASSITGSEAFF. The CDR3, as DNA: TGTGCCAGCAGCATCACAGGGAGTGAAGCTTTCTTT.

The gene calls are TRBV7-8 and TRBJ2-3; D is undetermined. The CDR3 is made up of 14 amino acids. With 2 bases removed from V and 0 bases from J, the gap between germline ends came to 6 bases. Per germline, CDR1 SGHVS and CDR2 FQNEAQ. Here the CDR3 reads CASSLTRSTDTQYF. The CDR3 bases are TGTGCCAGCAGCTTAACGCGGAGCACAGATACGCAGTATTTT.

This clone is a singleton in its sample. The chain has TRBV28 and TRBJ1-2; a weak D match, TRBD1 (6 bases). The germline V and J ends were trimmed by 7 bases and 4 bases, with 19 bases remaining between them. The CDR3 runs 15 residues. The germline V gene has CDR1 MDHEN and CDR2 SYDVKM. The CDR3 spells CASTPPGGGSYGYTF. As DNA, the CDR3 is TGTGCCAGCACCCCTCCGGGGGGGGGCTCCTATGGCTACACCTTC.

The rearrangement joins TRBV4-1 to TRBJ1-6; TRBD1 is a possible D gene (6 bases). There are 16 residues in the CDR3. CDR1 and CDR2 from the germline V gene are MGHRA and YSYEKL. Trimming stripped 0 bases from V and 5 bases from J, with 11 bases between. CDR3 in amino acids: CASSQDAGGNNSPLHF. CDR3 DNA sequence: TGCGCCAGCAGCCAAGATGCGGGGGGCAATAATTCACCCCTCCACTTT.

This chain links TRBV29-1 with TRBJ2-7, with TRBD1 matching over 7 bases. This CDR3 spans 13 amino acids. V lost 6 bases to trimming and J lost 2 bases; unmatched junction nucleotides: 7. Germline V gene data show CDR1 as SQVTM and CDR2 as ANQGSEA. CDR3: CSVGETGPYEQYF. The CDR3 bases are TGCAGCGTGGGGGAGACAGGGCCCTACGAGCAGTACTTC.